This is a list of T cell receptor beta chains from one sample in a study of lymphopenia after photon versus proton radiotherapy. Repertoires were generated with immunoSEQ multiplex PCR, while TCRdb's copy carries only in-frame clones and drops some. The repertoire holds around 160,000 clones, with 88% as singletons. Sequences were derived from peripheral blood, sampled from a patient treated with photon-based radiotherapy. The receptors were sampled from a man in his fifties or sixties with gastric cancer. Both conserved end residues are part of each CDR3. D genes are given only for firm matches. A row's size may be missing; if present it is once, few, many or a size class.

v_gene	abundance	d_gene	j_gene	CDR3aa	CDR3nt
TRBV5-4	NA	NA	TRBJ1-2	CASSSILQDHGYTF	TGTGCCAGCAGCTCCATTCTCCAGGATCATGGCTACACCTTC
TRBV15	NA	NA	TRBJ2-1	CATSRDLGEFNEQFF	TGTGCCACCAGCAGAGATTTAGGGGAATTCAATGAGCAGTTCTTC
TRBV7-9	NA	NA	TRBJ2-7	CASSGYDEQYF	TGTGCCAGCAGTGGGTACGACGAGCAGTACTTC
TRBV12-5	NA	NA	TRBJ1-1	CASGLRAGGTEAFF	TGTGCTAGTGGTTTGAGGGCCGGGGGCACTGAAGCTTTCTTT
TRBV7-9	many	TRBD1	TRBJ1-2	CATPARGGGYTF	TGTGCCACCCCCGCCAGGGGGGGAGGCTACACCTTC
TRBV7-2	NA	TRBD1	TRBJ1-2	CASSLPSGQKLYGYTF	TGTGCCAGCAGCTTACCCTCGGGACAGAAATTATATGGCTACACCTTC
TRBV5-6	few	TRBD1	TRBJ1-5	CASSLTGVGQPQHF	TGTGCCAGCAGCTTAACAGGGGTAGGGCAGCCCCAGCATTTT
TRBV18	NA	NA	TRBJ2-7	CASSPLQGYEQYF	TGTGCCAGCTCACCACTGCAGGGCTACGAGCAGTACTTC
TRBV7-9	NA	NA	TRBJ2-1	CASSLQASPMIF	TGTGCCAGCAGCTTACAAGCGTCCCCCATGATCTTC
TRBV6-1	once	TRBD1	TRBJ2-2	CATGQGLNTGELFF	TGTGCCACGGGACAGGGGTTAAACACCGGGGAGCTGTTTTTT
TRBV6-1	NA	TRBD1	TRBJ1-5	CASSGLAVRGQGQPQHF	TGTGCCAGCAGTGGCCTGGCGGTCAGGGGGCAGGGTCAGCCCCAGCATTTT
TRBV6-4	NA	TRBD2	TRBJ2-3	CASSTSGSTDTQYF	TGTGCCAGCTCTACTAGCGGGAGCACAGATACGCAGTATTTT
TRBV2	NA	NA	TRBJ2-6	CASSEGANVLTF	TGTGCCAGCAGCGAAGGGGCCAACGTCCTGACTTTC
TRBV18	NA	TRBD1	TRBJ2-5	CASSPTGAQETQYF	TGTGCCAGCTCACCGACAGGGGCACAAGAGACCCAGTACTTC
TRBV7-6	few	TRBD1	TRBJ2-7	CASSDRGYEQYF	TGTGCCAGCAGCGACAGGGGTTACGAGCAGTACTTC
TRBV14	NA	TRBD2	TRBJ2-7	CASSQGIVGGSSYEQYF	TGTGCCAGCAGCCAAGGGATAGTCGGCGGGAGCTCCTACGAGCAGTACTTC
TRBV2	NA	NA	TRBJ2-5	CASSKAGFQETQYF	TGTGCCAGCAGTAAGGCGGGTTTTCAAGAGACCCAGTACTTC
TRBV9	NA	NA	TRBJ2-2	CASSTWTGAGELFF	TGTGCCAGCAGCACCTGGACCGGGGCCGGGGAGCTGTTTTTT
TRBV7-9	NA	NA	TRBJ1-4	CASSFSGEKLFF	TGTGCCAGCAGCTTTTCTGGTGAAAAACTGTTTTTT
TRBV4-1	NA	TRBD1	TRBJ2-4	CASSQGPRDRLAKNIQYF	TGCGCCAGCAGCCAAGGTCCCCGGGACAGGCTAGCCAAAAACATTCAGTACTTC
TRBV29-1	NA	NA	TRBJ2-7	CSVELNLEQYF	TGCAGCGTTGAACTTAACCTAGAGCAGTACTTC
TRBV19	NA	TRBD1	TRBJ2-5	CASSIDTGALETQYF	TGTGCCAGTAGTATAGATACAGGGGCGTTGGAGACCCAGTACTTC
TRBV14	NA	NA	TRBJ1-4	CASSPLDGLVLFF	TGTGCCAGCAGCCCCTTGGATGGGCTCGTACTGTTTTTT
TRBV18	NA	TRBD2	TRBJ2-1	CASSRSSIGGSSYNEQFF	TGTGCCAGCTCACGGTCGAGCATCGGGGGGAGCTCCTACAATGAGCAGTTCTTC
TRBV11-3	few	NA	TRBJ1-3	CASSSPSSGNTIYF	TGTGCCAGCAGTTCCCCGAGCTCTGGAAACACCATATATTTT
TRBV5-8	NA	NA	TRBJ2-3	CASSLYGEDTQYF	TGTGCCAGCAGCTTGTACGGGGAAGATACGCAGTATTTT
TRBV6-1	once	NA	TRBJ1-1	CASIKQINTEAFF	TGTGCCAGCATCAAACAGATTAACACTGAAGCTTTCTTT
TRBV4-3	once	NA	TRBJ2-5	CASSHHREQEQETQYF	TGCGCCAGCAGCCACCACAGGGAACAAGAACAAGAGACCCAGTACTTC
TRBV7-2	NA	TRBD2	TRBJ2-7	CASSPPLGPPGGYEQYF	TGTGCCAGCAGCCCACCGCTTGGGCCTCCGGGGGGGTACGAGCAGTACTTC
TRBV7-9	NA	TRBD2	TRBJ2-5	CASSNFGLAGKRRGETQYF	TGTGCCAGCAGCAACTTCGGACTAGCGGGAAAGAGGAGGGGAGAGACCCAGTACTTC
TRBV30	NA	TRBD1	TRBJ1-3	CAWTQGAGNTIYF	TGTGCCTGGACCCAGGGGGCTGGAAACACCATATATTTT
TRBV7-9	NA	NA	TRBJ2-1	CASSLTQYNEQFF	TGTGCCAGCAGCTTAACTCAATACAATGAGCAGTTCTTC
TRBV7-2	NA	NA	TRBJ2-7	CASSFTGTYEQYF	TGTGCCAGCAGCTTTACAGGAACCTACGAGCAGTACTTC
TRBV10-3	NA	NA	TRBJ2-2	CAISESIPTGELFF	TGTGCCATCAGTGAGTCAATTCCCACCGGGGAGCTGTTTTTT
TRBV5-5	NA	NA	TRBJ1-5	CASSSETSNQPQHF	TGTGCCAGCAGCTCGGAAACGAGCAATCAGCCCCAGCATTTT
TRBV29-1	NA	TRBD1	TRBJ2-2	CSARQGANTGELFF	TGCAGCGCTAGACAGGGGGCGAACACCGGGGAGCTGTTTTTT
TRBV15	NA	TRBD1	TRBJ1-4	CATSRGQGVGNEKLFF	TGTGCCACCAGCAGGGGACAGGGGGTCGGTAATGAAAAACTGTTTTTT
TRBV5-6	NA	TRBD1	TRBJ2-7	CASSLAPGTVAYEQYF	TGTGCCAGCAGCTTGGCCCCCGGGACAGTTGCCTACGAGCAGTACTTC
TRBV19	NA	TRBD1	TRBJ1-4	CASSNRQGTPNEKLFF	TGTGCCAGTAGCAACAGACAGGGTACTCCTAATGAAAAACTGTTTTTT
TRBV6-1	NA	NA	TRBJ1-5	CASSDARQGRMLSQPQHF	TGTGCCAGCAGTGATGCGAGGCAGGGTAGGATGTTGAGTCAGCCCCAGCATTTT
TRBV19	NA	NA	TRBJ2-7	CASSTTASYEQYF	TGTGCCAGTAGTACGACAGCCTCCTACGAGCAGTACTTC
TRBV30	NA	TRBD2	TRBJ2-5	CAGSQLAGGPIETQYF	TGTGCCGGATCTCAGTTAGCGGGAGGGCCTATAGAGACCCAGTACTTC
TRBV7-3	NA	TRBD1	TRBJ2-5	CASSLRGTGQETQYF	TGTGCCAGCAGCTTAAGAGGGACAGGGCAAGAGACCCAGTACTTC
TRBV27	NA	TRBD2	TRBJ2-3	CASSLVGTRTTDTQYF	TGTGCCAGCAGTTTGGTTGGGACTAGGACCACAGATACGCAGTATTTT
TRBV4-3	NA	TRBD2	TRBJ2-7	CASSQGPWTSGPYEQYF	TGCGCCAGCAGCCAAGGGCCCTGGACTAGCGGCCCCTACGAGCAGTACTTC
TRBV7-8	NA	TRBD2	TRBJ2-3	CASSLELAGTDTQYF	TGTGCCAGCAGCTTAGAACTAGCGGGCACAGATACGCAGTATTTT
TRBV5-4	NA	TRBD1	TRBJ2-5	CASSFQYRGETQYF	TGTGCCAGCAGCTTCCAGTACAGGGGAGAGACCCAGTACTTC
TRBV11-2	NA	NA	TRBJ1-1	CASSRHRGTDEAFF	TGTGCCAGCAGCAGACACCGGGGGACGGACGAAGCTTTCTTT
TRBV6-5	NA	NA	TRBJ2-2	CASSPDSSNTGELFF	TGTGCCAGCAGTCCGGACAGCTCGAACACCGGGGAGCTGTTTTTT
TRBV6-5	NA	NA	TRBJ1-2	CASSSRLRGNYGYTF	TGTGCCAGCAGTTCTCGCCTCAGGGGCAACTATGGCTACACCTTC
TRBV4-1	once	NA	TRBJ2-2	CASSTAGSERGELFF	TGCGCCAGCAGCACCGCCGGCAGCGAAAGGGGGGAGCTGTTTTTT